This section outlines one TCR beta chain sequence together with its context. The CDR3 length is 18 residues. Germline V CDR1 and CDR2: MGHRA, YSYEKL. Trimming at V came to 0 bases and at J to 1 base, leaving 5 bases not matched to a gene. The data stem from a study of blood T cell repertoires in COVID-19. Data came from immunoSEQ multiplex PCR; TCRdb stores just in-frame clones and leaves some out. Altogether hundreds of thousands of clones are present, under 95% being singletons, with the ten largest covering 1.9%. The receptor comes from a woman aged 18-29 years who had recovered from COVID-19. V gene TRBV4-1 combines with J gene TRBJ2-4, with TRBD1 matching over 11 bases. Sequenced material: PBMCs or T cells enriched from blood (not recorded which). The CDR3 loop reads CASSQEPGQGVAKNIQYF. The CDR3 DNA follows: TGCGCCAGCAGCCAAGAGCCGGGACAGGGGGTCGCCAAAAACATTCAGTACTTC.